This record concerns one TCR beta chain sequence. Its antigen is as yet unknown. The sample comes from a study of neoadjuvant anti-PD-1 for oral cavity cancer. Study summary: Most patients had three to four biweekly doses of 3 mg/kg nivolumab before resection. Patients without progression got a fourth dose around day 43.

Overall study results and limits: Pretreatment Treg/Th17 ratio correlated inversely with post-treatment tumor clonality.

Indicated time point: after neoadjuvant nivolumab, at surgical resection. These newly diagnosed stage II-IVA oral cavity squamous cell carcinoma patients had no prior systemic or radiation treatment. Sequenced by immunoSEQ multiplex PCR; TCRdb stores in-frame clones only, minus some. The sample includes about 14,000 clones, around 80% seen only once; the top ten take over 2%. The CDR3 is 13 residues long. Deletions cut 2 bases from V and 7 bases from J, with 11 bases between. The germline CDR1 and CDR2 sequences are MNHNS and SASEGT. This chain links TRBV6-1 with TRBJ1-1; no clear D gene. Sequences were derived from PBMCs, sampled after nivolumab (anti-PD-1) treatment. This receptor was taken from a person aged 35 to 85 with oral cavity squamous cell carcinoma. The CDR3 here is CASSELGRSEAFF. CDR3 DNA sequence: TGTGCCAGCAGTGAATTAGGGCGGAGTGAAGCTTTCTTT.